Listed below are T cell receptor beta chains from one sample, sequenced in a study of T cell repertoires in cytomegalovirus infection. TCRdb redid the calling of the reads with MiXCR, one entry per CDR3 protein. Among 300,000 to 400,000 distinct CDR3 sequences, more than 8% were seen once, and the ten largest hold about 3.9%. Sequencing was performed on PBMCs. The receptor set was obtained from a human donor in good health (CMV status not recorded). Some clones in this sample may be carry-over from other donors' samples. CDR3s include the opening cysteine and the closing phenylalanine or tryptophan. A D gene is named only where the DNA matches it firmly. Rows may omit the clone size; those that give it use once, few, many or a size class.

-	TRBV7-2	TRBJ2-7	-	TGTGCCAGCAGCTCTAGGGGGAGGTGGGCCTACGAGCAGTACTTC	CASSSRGRWAYEQYF
TRBD1	TRBV6-6	TRBJ2-2	few	TGTGCCAGCACCTTAAGGGACAGGAACACCGGGGAGCTGTTTTTT	CASTLRDRNTGELFF
-	TRBV27	TRBJ2-7	-	TGTGCCAGCAGTCCGAGGGGGGGAGACTACGAGCAGTACTTC	CASSPRGGDYEQYF
TRBD2	TRBV12-3/TRBV12-4	TRBJ2-1	many	TGTGCCAGCAGTCCCGGGACTAGCGGGAACAATGAGCAGTTCTTC	CASSPGTSGNNEQFF
-	TRBV23-1	TRBJ1-6	few	TGCGCCAGCAGCCCCCGGCCCAGGGGTAATTCACCCCTCCACTTT	CASSPRPRGNSPLHF
-	TRBV7-2	TRBJ2-7	many	TGTGCCAGCAGCTCCCAGGGGTGGAAGTACGAGCAGTACTTC	CASSSQGWKYEQYF
-	TRBV12-3/TRBV12-4	TRBJ2-1	many	TGTGCCAGCAGTTTATTAAACGGCTCGCCTAGCTCCTACAATGAGCAGTTCTTC	CASSLLNGSPSSYNEQFF
-	TRBV6-1	TRBJ2-3	many	TGTGCCAGCAGTGACCAGATGCATACGCAGTATTTT	CASSDQMHTQYF
-	TRBV28	TRBJ2-5	few	TGTGCCAGCAGAAAGGGACGGATACAAGAGACCCAGTACTTC	CASRKGRIQETQYF
TRBD2	TRBV7-6	TRBJ2-1	many	TGTGCCAGCAGCTTAGATACGGGAGGGCCTTTTGATGAGCAGTTCTTC	CASSLDTGGPFDEQFF
TRBD1	TRBV6-1	TRBJ2-2	few	TGTGCCAGCAAGGGGGACAGGGGATTTGGGGAGCTGTTTTTT	CASKGDRGFGELFF
TRBD1	TRBV5-4	TRBJ2-1	-	TGTGCCAGCAGCCTCCGGGACAGGGGACGCTACAATGAGCAGTTCTTC	CASSLRDRGRYNEQFF
TRBD1	TRBV25-1	TRBJ1-2	many	TGTGCCAGCAGTGGACAGGGCAGCGGCTACACCTTC	CASSGQGSGYTF
TRBD1	TRBV7-3	TRBJ1-2	many	TGTGCCAGCAGCTTAACAGGGGGCAACTATGGCTACACCTTC	CASSLTGGNYGYTF
-	TRBV19	TRBJ1-5	-	TGTGCCAGTAGTAGGGCCTCATATCAGCCCCAGCATTTT	CASSRASYQPQHF
TRBD2	TRBV7-2	TRBJ2-2	many	TGTGCCAGCAGTCCTAGGACTAGCGGACACACCGGGGAGCTGTTTTTT	CASSPRTSGHTGELFF
-	TRBV29-1	TRBJ1-4	few	TGCAGCGTCCCTGGACGGTCTAATGAAAAACTGTTTTTT	CSVPGRSNEKLFF